One sample yielded the 26 T cell receptor beta chains listed below, sequenced in a study of T cells in Graves' hyperthyroidism and ophthalmopathy. Using RNA transcripts as the source, TCR beta CDR3 regions were amplified. HTBI primers were the set used in a first-round RT-PCR of the TCR CDR3. TCRdb passed the multiplex PCR reads through MiXCR, listing each CDR3 protein once. The top ten hold 34% of the sample, which has about 49,000 distinct CDR3 sequences, approximately 50% seen once. The sequencing sample was made of peripheral blood or thyroid tissue (not recorded which). The receptors derive from a man in his late teens or twenties with Graves' hyperthyroidism.

This clonotype was recorded at least ten times. The chain combines TRBV5-5 with TRBJ1-4; 7 positions match TRBD1. V was clipped by 5 bases and J by 3 bases; unmatched bases: 4. Germline V gene data show CDR1 as SGHKS and CDR2 as YYEKEE (reference sequence). The CDR3 consists of 14 residues. CDR3 sequence: CASSLGTANEKLFF. The CDR3 region has the DNA TGTGCCAGCAGTCTCGGGACAGCTAATGAAAAACTGTTTTTT.

This clonotype was seen just once. CDR3 DNA sequence: TGCAGCGTTTCGGCAGGGGCTACCCACTATGGCTACACCTTC. As protein: CSVSAGATHYGYTF. The J gene is TRBJ1-2, the V gene TRBV29-1, with TRBD1 as a possible D gene (6 bases). Trimming removed 5 bases from V and 3 bases from J, with 16 bases in between. The germline V gene has CDR1 SQVTM and CDR2 ANQGSEA. The CDR3 sequence is 14 residues long.

J is TRBJ1-5 and V is TRBV4-2; maybe TRBD1 (5 bases). V lost 4 bases and J 0 bases, leaving 10 bases between the germline ends. The CDR3 totals 15 residues. Germline V gene lookup returns CDR1 LGHNA and CDR2 YNFKEQ. The CDR3 is CASSPGLPSNQPQHF. The CDR3 DNA sequence: TGTGCCAGCAGCCCGGGACTTCCTAGCAATCAGCCCCAGCATTTT.

This clonotype was recorded many times. The chain is built from TRBV4-1 and TRBJ1-2, with D hard to call. The germline V gene has CDR1 MGHRA and CDR2 YSYEKL. With 0 bases removed from V and 8 bases from J, the gap between germline ends came to 10 bases. CDR3 length: 13 amino acids. This CDR3 is CASSQESSFGYTF. For the CDR3, the DNA is TGCGCCAGCAGCCAAGAGTCGTCGTTCGGCTACACCTTC.

The V call is TRBV10-3, the J call TRBJ1-5, with D perhaps matching TRBD1 (6 bases). V shed 9 bases and J shed 6 bases, with 12 bases lying between them. This CDR3 has 12 amino acids. Looked up from germline, CDR1 is ENHRY and CDR2 is SYGVKD. CDR3 nucleotide sequence: TGTGCCATTGGACAGCCGAGTCAGCCCCAGCATTTT. Translation: CAIGQPSQPQHF.

V and J are TRBV4-3 and TRBJ2-5, with D perhaps TRBD2 (6 bases). V lost 0 bases and J lost 4, with 15 bases in between. This CDR3 is built from 16 residues. CDR1 is LGHNA and CDR2 is YSLEER in the germline V gene. The DNA for the CDR3 is TGCGCCAGCAGCCAAGATTTGGCAGGAGGGCCAGAGACCCAGTACTTC. Translated: CASSQDLAGGPETQYF.

This clonotype has at least ten counts. V and J are TRBV12-3 or TRBV12-4 and TRBJ2-7; D might be TRBD1 (6 bases). This CDR3 is built from 14 residues. The V end was cut by 8 bases, the J end by 3 bases, with 17 bases between. The CDR3 spells CASAEQGPYYEQYF. CDR3 DNA sequence: TGTGCCAGCGCCGAACAGGGTCCGTACTACGAGCAGTACTTC.

This clonotype turned up a few times. V is TRBV6-2 or TRBV6-3 and J is TRBJ2-3; no definite D call. Germline CDR1 reads MNHEY; CDR2 reads SVGEGT. The CDR3 spans 13 residues. V lost 2 bases to trimming and J lost 1 base, with 4 bases between them. Written as DNA, the CDR3 is TGTGCCAGCAGTTACGGGGGCACAGATACGCAGTATTTT. Residues: CASSYGGTDTQYF.

This clonotype was found many times. This rearrangement joins TRBV5-1 to TRBJ2-7; maybe TRBD1 (5 bases). The germline V gene has CDR1 SGHRS and CDR2 YFSETQ. V dropped 4 bases and J dropped 1 base, with 15 bases sitting between them. CDR3 length: 15 amino acids. CDR3 amino acids: CASSRPTANSYEQYF. CDR3 bases: TGCGCCAGCAGCCGCCCGACAGCGAATTCCTACGAGCAGTACTTC.

This clonotype was seen many times. The rearrangement links TRBV28 to TRBJ1-5; D is unresolved. Germline CDR1 and CDR2: MDHEN and SYDVKM. Trimming left V 1 base short and J 2 bases short, with 6 bases between. This CDR3 region has 14 residues. Here the CDR3 DNA reads TGTGCCAGCAGTTTATACAGTCGCAATCAGCCCCAGCATTTT. It specifies CASSLYSRNQPQHF.

This clonotype has ten or more counts. The chain employs TRBV6-5 and TRBJ1-3; D is unresolved. CDR3 size: 16 residues. CDR1 and CDR2 from the germline V gene are MNHEY and SVGAGI. Trimming removed 2 bases at V and 0 bases at J, with 11 bases between. Here the CDR3 reads CASSYGWPHSGNTIYF. CDR3 DNA: TGTGCCAGCAGTTACGGGTGGCCCCACTCTGGAAACACCATATATTTT.

This clonotype has only one observation. No DNA is shown, since the ends of the CDR3 on it are uncertain; the CDR3 is the one TCRdb lists. The chain joins TRBV20-1 to TRBJ2-7; TRBD2, the D gene given by the table, was not confirmed from the DNA. Germline assignment: CDR1 DFQATT and CDR2 SNEGSKA (reference sequence). From its first to its last residue, the CDR3 has 17 amino acids. The CDR3 loop reads CSKEGGDRYGYTFEQYF.

In its sample, this clonotype ranks as medium-sized. This sequence joins TRBV5-1 and TRBJ2-7, with unresolved D. The CDR3 is 13 residues long. CDR1 is SGHRS, CDR2 YFSETQ, per germline. With 0 bases removed from V and 2 bases from J, the gap between germline ends came to 6 bases. Written as DNA, the CDR3 is TGCGCCAGCAGCTTGGACTGGGCCTACGAGCAGTACTTC. Its protein product is CASSLDWAYEQYF.

The chain carries TRBV20-1 and TRBJ2-1, with 11 bases matching TRBD2. CDR1 and CDR2 (germline): DFQATT, SNEGSKA (reference sequence). The CDR3 contains 16 residues. V lost 1 base and J lost 8; bases outside the gene matches: 10. This CDR3 is CSARGYASGGPDEQFF. The CDR3 nucleotides read TGCAGTGCTAGAGGATATGCTAGCGGGGGGCCCGATGAGCAGTTCTTC.

This clonotype occurred many times. The chain combines TRBV20-1 with TRBJ2-7; 7 nucleotides align to TRBD2. The V segment lost 3 bases and the J segment 0 bases; nucleotides outside the gene matches: 5. The CDR3 contains 14 residues. In germline, CDR1 is DFQATT, CDR2 SNEGSKA (reference sequence). The CDR3 is CSASSGRSSYEQYF. CDR3 sequence (DNA): TGCAGTGCTAGTTCCGGGAGGAGCTCCTACGAGCAGTACTTC.

This clonotype was picked up many times. V gene TRBV20-1 combines with J gene TRBJ1-4, with TRBD1 matching over 11 bases. Trimming took 6 bases from V and 7 from J; bases not matched to a gene: 4. This CDR3 comprises 13 residues. Germline V gene sequence: CDR1 DFQATT, CDR2 SNEGSKA (reference sequence). The CDR3 sequence: CSAQGQGGEKLFF. As DNA, the CDR3 is TGCAGTGCACAGGGACAGGGGGGTGAAAAACTGTTTTTT.

This clonotype was observed a single time. V gene TRBV10-2 combines with J gene TRBJ2-5; possible D gene TRBD1, 6 bases. V was trimmed by 6 bases and J by 5 bases, leaving 19 bases between them. Germline values: CDR1 WSHSY, CDR2 SAAADI. There are 15 residues in the CDR3. The DNA of the CDR3 is TGCGCCAGCAGCTTGGATGGACAGCCAGTGGAGACCCAGTACTTC. Amino acid sequence: CASSLDGQPVETQYF.

DNA for the CDR3: TGTGCCACCAGTGATGGGGGACAGCTGCACTATGGCTACACCTTC. Amino acid sequence: CATSDGGQLHYGYTF. This chain uses TRBV24-1 with TRBJ1-2, with 7 bases matching TRBD1. The V segment lost 3 bases and the J segment 3 bases; nucleotides outside the gene matches: 6. Germline V gene sequence: CDR1 KGHDR, CDR2 SFDVKD. There are 15 residues in the CDR3.

This clonotype was observed many times. The chain combines TRBV28 with TRBJ1-5; no definite D call. From germline, CDR1 is MDHEN and CDR2 SYDVKM. The CDR3 has 15 residues. Between the trimmed V and J ends, which lost 8 bases and 0 bases, there was a span of 14 bases. CDR3 protein: CASGLSGNSNQPQHF. CDR3 nucleotide sequence: TGTGCCAGCGGGTTATCAGGAAATAGCAATCAGCCCCAGCATTTT.

There are many counts of this clonotype. The chain recombines TRBV27 with TRBJ1-2; no reliable D call. Germline V CDR1 and CDR2: MNHEY, SMNVEV (reference sequence). V was cut by 6 bases and J by 4 bases, with 12 bases left in between. The CDR3 has 13 residues. The CDR3 loop is CASSPRSLYGYTF. The CDR3 bases are TGTGCCAGCAGCCCGAGGTCACTCTATGGCTACACCTTC.

This clonotype has a count of ten or more. This chain joins TRBV20-1 and TRBJ2-7; 12 bases fit TRBD2. V trimming: 0 bases; J trimming: 4 bases; junction bases outside the gene matches: 10. Germline assignment: CDR1 DFQATT and CDR2 SNEGSKA (reference sequence). The CDR3 extends over 17 amino acids. As DNA, the CDR3 is TGCAGTGCTAGAGAACATACCTGGACTAGCGGGAAATACGAGCAGTACTTC. Translation: CSAREHTWTSGKYEQYF.

This clonotype was seen many times. This chain connects TRBV6-2 or TRBV6-3 to TRBJ2-5; D is unresolved. Per the germline V gene, CDR1 is MNHEY and CDR2 is SVGEGT. Between the trimmed V and J ends, which lost 6 bases and 5 bases, there was a span of 16 bases. This CDR3 comprises 14 residues. CDR3 DNA sequence: TGTGCCAGCAGCCTAGGATCGTCGCTGGAGACCCAGTACTTC. It encodes CASSLGSSLETQYF.

Concerning this clonotype itself: It may be a read error: a sequence one base away is much more abundant. No conserved phenylalanine or tryptophan is present at the end of the CDR3, so a read error is the likely explanation. The chain carries TRBV7-9 and TRBJ2-2; 13 bases map to TRBD2. The germline CDR1 and CDR2 sequences are SEHNR and FQNEAQ (reference sequence). The CDR3 contains 16 residues. The ends lost 4 bases at V and 6 bases at J; junction bases unmatched: 5. The CDR3 DNA reads as TGTGCCAGCAGCTCCCCGGGACTAGCGGGATCCGGGGAGCTGTTTCTT. Encoded protein: CASSSPGLAGSGELFL.

V is TRBV2 and J is TRBJ1-6; D ambiguous. CDR3 length equals 11 residues. Trimming shortened V by 6 bases and J by 10 bases, and 7 bases separated the two germline ends. Germline assignment: CDR1 SNHLY and CDR2 FYNNEI. The CDR3 region has the DNA TGTGCCAGCAGGGGCCGGTCACCCCTCCACTTT. Its protein product is CASRGRSPLHF.

This clonotype has ten or more counts. V gene TRBV10-3 combines with J gene TRBJ1-2; TRBD1 might be the D (6 bases). The CDR3 is made up of 16 amino acids. Germline loops: CDR1 ENHRY, CDR2 SYGVKD. Trimming left V 7 bases short and J 3 bases short, with 21 bases between. The CDR3 region is CAITPSGGRPDYGYTF. In DNA, the CDR3 is TGTGCCATCACCCCGTCTGGGGGGCGGCCTGACTATGGCTACACCTTC.

As regards this clonotype: The CDR3 end shows no conserved phenylalanine or tryptophan, and so a read error is likely. The CDR3 DNA is TGTGCCGGTAGTCCACGGACAGTTTCCGAGCAGTACCTC. This codes for CAGSPRTVSEQYL. The chain joins TRBV19 to TRBJ2-7, with D possibly matching TRBD1 (6 bases). The CDR3 runs 13 residues. Germline V lookup: CDR1 LNHDA, CDR2 SQIVND (reference sequence).